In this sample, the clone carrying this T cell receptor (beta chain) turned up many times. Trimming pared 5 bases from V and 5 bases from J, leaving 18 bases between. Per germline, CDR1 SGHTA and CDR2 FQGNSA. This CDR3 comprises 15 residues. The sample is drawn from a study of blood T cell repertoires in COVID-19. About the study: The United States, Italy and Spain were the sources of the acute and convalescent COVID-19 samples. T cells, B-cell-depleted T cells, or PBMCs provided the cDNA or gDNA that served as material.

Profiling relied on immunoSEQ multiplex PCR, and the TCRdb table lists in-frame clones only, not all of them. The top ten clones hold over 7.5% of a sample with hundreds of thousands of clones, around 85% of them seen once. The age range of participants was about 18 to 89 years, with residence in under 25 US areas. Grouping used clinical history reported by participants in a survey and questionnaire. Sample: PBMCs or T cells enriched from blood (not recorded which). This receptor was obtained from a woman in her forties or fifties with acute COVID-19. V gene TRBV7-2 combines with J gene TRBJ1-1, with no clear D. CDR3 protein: CASSPSWRGGTEAFF. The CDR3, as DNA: TGTGCCAGCAGCCCGTCCTGGCGCGGAGGAACTGAAGCTTTCTTT.